One sample yielded the 13 T cell receptor beta chains listed below, sequenced in a study of T cell responses to AZD1222 COVID-19 vaccine. Produced via immunoSEQ multiplex PCR; TCRdb's table is partial and in-frame only. The sample carries 150,000 to 200,000 clones, 75% to 90% recorded once. Specimen: peripheral blood, collected on day 0 of AZD1222 vaccination. The receptors derive from an adult in good health.

J is TRBJ2-7 and V is TRBV27, with TRBD1 as a possible D gene (5 bases). The V gene lost 2 bases and the J gene lost 3 bases, with 14 bases spanning the gap. The CDR3 is 15 amino acids. Looked up from germline, CDR1 is MNHEY and CDR2 is SMNVEV (reference sequence). CDR3 amino acids: CASSLKPGWDYEQYF. CDR3 in DNA: TGTGCCAGCAGTTTAAAGCCAGGGTGGGACTACGAGCAGTACTTC.

The chain combines TRBV10-1 with TRBJ2-3; the D gene is possibly TRBD1 (5 bases). V was shortened by 5 bases and J by 2 bases, with 23 bases between the two germline ends. This CDR3 has 18 residues. Germline CDR1 reads WNHNN; CDR2 reads SYGVQD (reference sequence). CDR3 DNA: TGCGCCAGCAGTCCCTCTAACAGGTCGTCGCACGTCACAGATACGCAGTATTTT. Its translation is CASSPSNRSSHVTDTQYF.

The chain combines TRBV3-1 (or the pseudogene TRBV3-2) with TRBJ2-1, with a tentative D call TRBD2 (5 bases). The V gene's germline CDR1 is LGHDT and CDR2 YNNKEL (reference sequence). Trimming left V 2 bases short and J 0 bases short, with 14 bases between. This CDR3 is built from 17 residues. The CDR3 here is CASSQIGRANSYNEQFF. The CDR3 DNA follows: TGTGCCAGCAGCCAAATAGGGCGGGCGAACTCCTACAATGAGCAGTTCTTC.

The V call is TRBV10-1, the J call TRBJ2-1; 8 nucleotides line up with TRBD2. The J segment lost 1 base and the V segment lost 0 bases, leaving 8 bases of the junction unmatched. CDR1 WNHNN and CDR2 SYGVQD come from the germline V gene (reference sequence). The CDR3 runs 18 residues. CDR3 sequence reads: CASSESGTGGRSYNEQFF. Here the CDR3 DNA reads TGCGCCAGCAGTGAGTCGGGCACGGGAGGGAGGTCCTACAATGAGCAGTTCTTC.

The chain combines TRBV29-1 with TRBJ1-5; TRBD1 matches 9 bases. This CDR3 spans 13 amino acids. The J segment lost 5 bases and the V segment lost 5 bases, leaving 4 bases of the junction unmatched. Per germline, CDR1 SQVTM and CDR2 ANQGSEA. This chain's CDR3 is CSVQQGADQPQHF. CDR3 in DNA: TGCAGCGTTCAACAGGGGGCCGATCAGCCCCAGCATTTT. Complete variable domain (other parts from reference TRBV29-1 and TRBJ1-5): SAVISQKPSRDICQRGTSLTIQCQVDSQVTMMFWYRQQPGQSLTLIATANQGSEATYESGFVIDKFPISRPNLTFSTLTVSNMSPEDSSIYLCSVQQGADQPQHFGDGTRLSIL.

This clone was seen only once. The chain combines TRBV12-3 or TRBV12-4 with TRBJ1-6; D call uncertain. The CDR3 runs 12 residues. V shed 8 bases and J shed 7 bases, with 9 bases lying between them. CDR3 DNA sequence: TGTGCCAGCCTCTACGCCAATTCACCCCTCCACTTT. The encoded protein is CASLYANSPLHF.

This chain joins TRBV5-8 and TRBJ1-2; D remains ambiguous. CDR1 and CDR2 from the germline V gene are SGHTS and YDEGEE. The CDR3 is 13 amino acids. The germline V and J ends were trimmed by 2 bases and 1 base, with 6 bases remaining between them. The DNA of the CDR3 is TGTGCCAGCAGCTTCCCGGGTAACTATGGCTACACCTTC. It is translated as CASSFPGNYGYTF. Filled out from reference TRBV5-8 and TRBJ1-2, the complete variable domain reads EAGVTQSPTHLIKTRGQQATLRCSPISGHTSVYWYQQALGLGLQFLLWYDEGEERNRGNFPPRFSGRQFPNYSSELNVNALELEDSALYLCASSFPGNYGYTFGSGTRLTVV.

V and J are TRBV6-1 and TRBJ1-5; 7 bases map to TRBD1. From germline, CDR1 is MNHNS and CDR2 SASEGT. The CDR3 length is 15 residues. V lost 3 bases, J lost 0 bases, and 2 bases stayed unmatched. Written as DNA, the CDR3 is TGTGCCAGCAGTGAGTGGACAGGTAGCAATCAGCCCCAGCATTTT. It is translated as CASSEWTGSNQPQHF.

This sequence joins TRBV2 and TRBJ2-7; the match to TRBD1 covers 8 bases. With V trimmed by 6 bases and J by 1 base, 5 bases remained unmatched. This CDR3 contains 14 residues. Germline V gene lookup returns CDR1 SNHLY and CDR2 FYNNEI. CDR3 DNA sequence: TGTGCCAGCAGATACAGGGGGACTTCCTACGAGCAGTACTTC. Amino acids: CASRYRGTSYEQYF.

The chain uses TRBV6-5 and TRBJ1-2, with D tentatively TRBD1 (6 bases). Germline V gene data show CDR1 as MNHEY and CDR2 as SVGAGI. The CDR3 spans 15 residues. Trimming left V 6 bases short and J 5 bases short, with 19 bases between. The CDR3 here is CASRPRTVLSYGYTF. DNA of the CDR3: TGTGCCAGCAGGCCAAGGACAGTCCTATCTTATGGCTACACCTTC.

V and J are TRBV7-9 and TRBJ1-1; weak D call: TRBD1 (6 bases). Trimming removed 4 bases at V and 6 bases at J, with 24 bases between. The CDR3 runs to 17 residues. Germline CDR1 SEHNR, CDR2 FQNEAQ (reference sequence). DNA of the CDR3: TGTGCCAGCAGCTCTGACGGACTGAAAGGGGGGTGGGCTGAAGCTTTCTTT. It specifies CASSSDGLKGGWAEAFF.

The chain combines TRBV3-1 (or the pseudogene TRBV3-2) with TRBJ2-7, with 8 bases aligning to TRBD1. Germline assignment: CDR1 LGHDT and CDR2 YNNKEL (reference sequence). After removal of 3 bases from V and 1 base from J, the junction contained 8 bases not matched to a gene. CDR3 size: 16 residues. CDR3 sequence reads: CASSQSIQGGSYEQYF. CDR3 DNA sequence: TGTGCCAGCAGCCAGTCTATACAGGGGGGATCCTACGAGCAGTACTTC.

This rearrangement joins TRBV5-1 to TRBJ1-1; D may be TRBD1 (5 bases). Germline V lookup: CDR1 SGHRS, CDR2 YFSETQ. The V end lost 2 bases, the J end lost 1 base, and 12 bases lay between the germline ends. The CDR3 is 15 amino acids. The CDR3 here is CASSLRSGGNTEAFF. The CDR3 nucleotides are TGCGCCAGCAGCTTACGTTCCGGGGGGAACACTGAAGCTTTCTTT.